The clone carrying this T cell receptor beta chain showed up many times. No antigen is known for it. This sample was taken from a study of molecular identifiers for immune sequencing clone quantification. Findings and limits, study-wide: Jurkat TCR RNA spiked in from one cell (amid 950,000 to 1,000,000 naive cells) was reportedly detectable.

Bulk TCR libraries were made with methods that had been previously described and with listed TCR primers. TCRdb used MiXCR to reprocess the PCR reads, holding one entry per CDR3 protein. The data contain about 630,000 distinct CDR3 sequences, about 25% of them singletons. The CDR3 loop spans 14 amino acids. V was shortened by 6 bases and J by 5 bases, with 15 bases between the two germline ends. CDR1 is SGHVS and CDR2 is FNYEAQ in the germline V gene. Every naive CD8 library was made from between about 18,000 and 1,100,000 sorted cells with 10%, 30% or 50% RNA. Sorting captured naive CD8 T cells as CD8+CD4-CCR7+CD45RA+.

The receptor was isolated from a human donor in good health. Some libraries in this study had Jurkat cell RNA spiked in. The sample comprised naive CD8+ T cells from blood, with Jurkat cell RNA spiked in. Subset in this sample: FACS-sorted CD8+CD4-CCR7+CD45RA+ naive T cells. J is TRBJ2-3 and V is TRBV7-6; weak D call: TRBD2 (5 bases). CDR3 nucleotide sequence: TGTGCCAGCAGTCATGCGATAGAGGGAGATACGCAGTATTTT. Translating it yields CASSHAIEGDTQYF.